A selection of T cell receptor beta chains follows, all from one sample in a study of cytomegalovirus exposure and HLA in healthy donors. Generated by immunoSEQ multiplex PCR, the TCRdb table keeps only in-frame clones and is missing some. In the table there are about 85,000 clones, about 80% of which are singletons. The specimen was PBMCs. The source is a woman aged 50 to 60 in good health and CMV-seropositive. Each CDR3 is given with its conserved first and last residue. A D gene is named only where the DNA matches it firmly. Clone size, where shown, is once, few, many, or a class for clones that have expanded.

TRBJ2-3,once,TRBV19,-,TGTGCCAGTTTTACAGGGAAAGATACGCAGTATTTT,CASFTGKDTQYF
TRBJ1-5,-,TRBV6-1,-,TGTGCCAGCAGTGAGACAGCTAATCAGCCCCAGCATTTT,CASSETANQPQHF
TRBJ1-4,-,TRBV9,-,TGTGCCAGCAGCGTAGGTGTCGGTGCAACTAATGAAAAACTGTTTTTT,CASSVGVGATNEKLFF
TRBJ2-5,-,TRBV7-3,TRBD1,TGTGCCAGCAGCTTATCGGGACAGGGCATAGAGACCCAGTACTTC,CASSLSGQGIETQYF
TRBJ1-1,-,TRBV10-3,-,TGTGCCATCAGTGAAAGGACAGTCATGAACACTGAAGCTTTCTTT,CAISERTVMNTEAFF
TRBJ1-5,-,TRBV19,-,TGTGCCAGTAGGGGCTGGCGGGGCAATCAGCCCCAGCATTTT,CASRGWRGNQPQHF
TRBJ2-4,-,TRBV6-5,TRBD1,TGTGCCAGCAGTCCCCCCAGGGGGGCCAAAAACATTCAGTACTTC,CASSPPRGAKNIQYF
TRBJ1-6,-,TRBV27,-,TGTGCCAGCAGTGACTCTCAGGGGAGCTCCTATAATTCACCCCTCCACTTT,CASSDSQGSSYNSPLHF
TRBJ2-5,-,TRBV10-3,TRBD2,TGTGCCATCAGTGTCGACCCCGCGGCTAGCGGGCCGAACTACTCGGCGTACTTC,CAISVDPAASGPNYSAYF
TRBJ1-1,-,TRBV4-1,-,TGCGCCAGCAGCCAGGACAGTTACACTGAGGCTTTCTTT,CASSQDSYTEAFF
TRBJ2-5,-,TRBV11-1,-,TGTGCCAGCAGCTCAGGACAGCAAGAGACCCAGTACTTC,CASSSGQQETQYF
TRBJ2-5,-,TRBV6-5,-,TGTGCCAGCAGTTACTCTGGGCGAGAGACCCAGTACTTC,CASSYSGRETQYF
TRBJ2-5,few,TRBV7-3,-,TGTGCCAGCAGCTATAGAGAGGGTGAGACCCAGTACTTC,CASSYREGETQYF
TRBJ1-2,-,TRBV6-6,-,TGTGCCAGCAGTTTACGGGGGTTTAACTATGGCTACACCTTC,CASSLRGFNYGYTF
TRBJ2-5,-,TRBV5-1,-,TGCGCCAGCAGCTTGGCAGGGCTCCAGGAGACCCAGTACTTC,CASSLAGLQETQYF
TRBJ2-2,once,TRBV5-8,TRBD2,TGTGCCAGCAGCTGGACTAGCGGGAGTGACGGCACCGGGGAGCTGTTTTTT,CASSWTSGSDGTGELFF
TRBJ1-1,-,TRBV6-6,-,TGTGCCAGCAGTTACCCGGGACACCAGAACACTGAAGCTTTCTTT,CASSYPGHQNTEAFF
TRBJ2-5,-,TRBV18,-,TGTGCCAGCTCACCACCGGGCCGTAGAGAGACCCAGTACTTC,CASSPPGRRETQYF
TRBJ2-4,few,TRBV4-1,-,TGCGCCAGCAGCCAAGCCAACTTACTAGCCAAAAACATTCAGTACTTC,CASSQANLLAKNIQYF
TRBJ2-1,-,TRBV5-1,TRBD2,TGCGCCAGCAGCTCTGGACTAGCGGGAGGGTTCCATGAGCAGTTCTTC,CASSSGLAGGFHEQFF
TRBJ1-1,-,TRBV25-1,TRBD1,TGTGCCAGCAGGGGGACAGGATATAACGCTGAAGCTTTCTTT,CASRGTGYNAEAFF
TRBJ1-3,-,TRBV10-3,-,TGTGCCACGACGGGAGGAGGCGGGGCCTTATATTTT,CATTGGGGALYF
TRBJ1-1,-,TRBV29-1,-,TGCAGCGTTGAAACAGCTCTGAACACTGAAGCTTTCTTT,CSVETALNTEAFF
TRBJ1-6,-,TRBV6-5,-,TGTGCCAGCAAGTTCGGGGGGAATAATTCACCCCTCCACTTT,CASKFGGNNSPLHF
TRBJ1-1,few,TRBV19,TRBD1,TGTGCCAGTAGTCCGGGACAGGGGGCGACTGAAGCTTTCTTT,CASSPGQGATEAFF
TRBJ2-6,-,TRBV5-1,TRBD2,TGCGCCAGCAACCCCGGGGGGTACGGGGCCAACGTCCTGACTTTC,CASNPGGYGANVLTF
TRBJ2-1,few,TRBV7-9,TRBD1,TGTGCGACCCGGCCGGGACAGGGGAGGGGTGAGCAGTTCTTC,CATRPGQGRGEQFF
TRBJ2-2,-,TRBV6-5,-,TGTGCCAGCAGTTACTCGATAGGACTCGGGGAGCTGTTTTTT,CASSYSIGLGELFF
TRBJ1-1,-,TRBV5-6,TRBD1,TGTGCCAGCGCCAGGACAGGGGCGAACACTGAAGCTTTCTTT,CASARTGANTEAFF
TRBJ2-7,-,TRBV30,TRBD1,TGTGCCTGGAGGCGGCACAGGGGGCCGACGTCCGAGCAGTACTTC,CAWRRHRGPTSEQYF
TRBJ1-2,-,TRBV7-9,-,TGTTCCAGCAGCTTAGCGTCGGGATCTAACTATGGCTACACCTTC,CSSSLASGSNYGYTF
TRBJ2-5,-,TRBV7-9,TRBD2,TGTGCCAGCAGCTTAGGAGCCTCCCCAGCGGGGGCCGAGGAGACCCAGTACTTC,CASSLGASPAGAEETQYF
TRBJ1-3,-,TRBV6-6,-,TGTGCCAGCAGTTACTCAAGCAGAAACACCATATATTTT,CASSYSSRNTIYF
TRBJ2-5,-,TRBV11-3,-,TGTGCCAGCACCGAGGTGCGGGGTAAAGAGACCCAGTACTTC,CASTEVRGKETQYF
TRBJ1-2,once,TRBV6-1,TRBD1,TGTGCCAGCAGTGAAAGGGACAGAAGCGCTAACTATGGCTACACCTTC,CASSERDRSANYGYTF
TRBJ2-5,few,TRBV7-3,TRBD1,TGTGCCAGCAGCCCCGGGACAGGTGCGGAGACCCAGTACTTC,CASSPGTGAETQYF
TRBJ1-2,-,TRBV10-2,TRBD1,TGCGCCAGCAGTGATCAGGGGGCTAACTATGGCTACACCTTC,CASSDQGANYGYTF